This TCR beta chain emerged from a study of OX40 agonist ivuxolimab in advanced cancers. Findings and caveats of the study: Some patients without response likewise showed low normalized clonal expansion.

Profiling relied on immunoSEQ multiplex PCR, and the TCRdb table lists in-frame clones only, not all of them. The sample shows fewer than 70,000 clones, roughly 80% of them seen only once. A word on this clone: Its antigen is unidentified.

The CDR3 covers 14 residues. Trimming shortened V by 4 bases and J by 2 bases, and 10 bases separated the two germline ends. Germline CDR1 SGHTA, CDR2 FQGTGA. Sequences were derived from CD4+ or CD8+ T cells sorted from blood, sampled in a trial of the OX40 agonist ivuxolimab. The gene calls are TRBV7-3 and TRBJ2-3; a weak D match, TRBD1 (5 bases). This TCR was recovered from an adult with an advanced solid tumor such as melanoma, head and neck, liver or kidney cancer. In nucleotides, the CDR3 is TGTGCCAGCAGCTCCGGACAAGACACAGATACGCAGTATTTT. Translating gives CASSSGQDTDTQYF.